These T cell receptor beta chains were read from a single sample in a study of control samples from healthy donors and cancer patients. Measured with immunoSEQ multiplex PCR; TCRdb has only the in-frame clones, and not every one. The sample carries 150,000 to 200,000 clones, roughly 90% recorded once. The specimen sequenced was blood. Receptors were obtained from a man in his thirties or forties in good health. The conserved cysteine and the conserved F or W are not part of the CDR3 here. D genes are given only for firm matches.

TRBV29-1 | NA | SVGDQGPGNTIY
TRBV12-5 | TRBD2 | ASGLETLAGSHNEQF
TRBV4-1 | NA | ASSQDRTNTEAF
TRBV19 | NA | ASKQQETQY
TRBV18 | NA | ASSRRSDTQY
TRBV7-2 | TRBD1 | ASSPDRSYGYT
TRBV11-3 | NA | ASSQDPRETQY
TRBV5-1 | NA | ASSPGVKNTGELF
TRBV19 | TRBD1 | ASSITGGAPEAF
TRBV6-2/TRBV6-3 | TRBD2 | ASSYGTSADTQY
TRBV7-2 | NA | ASSLVGGPKTQY
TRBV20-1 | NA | SAGGPTVQH
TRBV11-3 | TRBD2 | ASSPPRTSGSEWNTDTQY
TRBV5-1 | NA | ASSVQGTSKETQY
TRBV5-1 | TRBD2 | ASSLGSGSSHEQF
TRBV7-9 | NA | ASSLAGAGGETQY
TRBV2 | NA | ASSELGRDTTQGH
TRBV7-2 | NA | ASSPPPGYGYT
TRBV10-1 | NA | ASTSDRRNTEAF
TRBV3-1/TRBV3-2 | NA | ASSQVRDGNTEAF
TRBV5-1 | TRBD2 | ASSLGGTSGQETQY
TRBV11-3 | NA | ASSSGQETQY
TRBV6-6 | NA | AMREGGNTEAF
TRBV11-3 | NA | ASSLGGSRGETQY
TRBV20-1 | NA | SASSPVNYEQY
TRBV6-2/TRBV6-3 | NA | ASSNHGTQEKLF
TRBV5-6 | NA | ASSSPPASSTDTQY
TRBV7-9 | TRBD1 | ASNLGQGSNYGYT
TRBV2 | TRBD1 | ASRLQGGVGYT
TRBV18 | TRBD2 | ASSPPLAGGTDTQY
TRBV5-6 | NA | ASKGDLHGGMNTEAF
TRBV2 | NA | ASGEWSSNYGYT
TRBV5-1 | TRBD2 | ASSKERESDEQY
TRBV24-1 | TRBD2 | ATSDLTSGGGSGYNEQF
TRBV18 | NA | ASSTGGYNEQF
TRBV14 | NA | ASSRGRGLGTF
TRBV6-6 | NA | ASSSAFNQPQH
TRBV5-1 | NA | ASSYVDGTEAF
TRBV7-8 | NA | ASSLGEGGLNEQF
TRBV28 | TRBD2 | ASSFAVAGSTDTQY
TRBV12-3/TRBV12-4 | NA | ASSLGQSYEQY
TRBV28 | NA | ASRPGGHRAYT
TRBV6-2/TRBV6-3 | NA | ASSTKLNTEAF